The 30 T cell receptor beta chains below all came from one sample that was sequenced in a study of OX40 agonist ivuxolimab in advanced cancers. The library relied on the immunoSEQ multiplex PCR assay. TCRdb took over this immuneACCESS table, retaining in-frame rearrangements with V and J assigned. Such tables are incomplete; in checked studies, under half of the missing clones stem from an unresolved V gene, and the remainder is unexplained. This sample lists about 14,000 clones; approximately 80% were detected once. Jointly, the top ten make up roughly 32% of the sample. The sequencing here drew on CD4+ or CD8+ T cells sorted from blood, taken in a trial of the OX40 agonist ivuxolimab. These receptors came from an adult with an advanced solid tumor such as melanoma, head and neck, liver or kidney cancer.

The chain joins TRBV5-6 to TRBJ2-7; TRBD1 matches at 7 bases. V trimming: 0 bases; J trimming: 3 bases; junction bases outside the gene matches: 9. Germline values: CDR1 SGHDT, CDR2 YYEEEE. This CDR3 comprises 16 residues. The chain's CDR3 is CASSLGSGQTFYEQYF. Written as DNA, the CDR3 is TGTGCCAGCAGCTTGGGGTCGGGACAGACCTTCTACGAGCAGTACTTC.

The V call is TRBV13, the J call TRBJ2-5; D might be TRBD1 (5 bases). CDR3 length equals 14 residues. The V gene's germline CDR1 is PRHDT and CDR2 FYEKMQ (reference sequence). The ends were cut back, 2 bases at V and 3 bases at J, with 10 bases in the middle. For the CDR3, the DNA is TGTGCCAGCAGCTTAAAAGGACACGAAGAGACCCAGTACTTC. This sequence encodes CASSLKGHEETQYF.

J is TRBJ1-1 and V is TRBV28; D not certain. V gave up 3 bases and J gave up 4 bases, with 9 bases separating them. The CDR3 loop spans 13 amino acids. Germline CDR1 reads MDHEN; CDR2 reads SYDVKM. CDR3 in DNA: TGTGCCAGCAGTTTCGAGGGTTCCACTGAAGCTTTCTTT. This sequence encodes CASSFEGSTEAFF.

This rearrangement joins TRBV6-5 to TRBJ2-2; D remains unclear. Germline V CDR1 and CDR2: MNHEY, SVGAGI. The CDR3 contains 13 residues. Trimming stripped 5 bases from V and 6 bases from J, with 10 bases between. The CDR3 spells CASSHLSSGELFF. In DNA, the CDR3 is TGTGCCAGCAGTCACCTGAGCTCCGGGGAGCTGTTTTTT.

CDR3 sequence (DNA): TGTGCCAGCAGTGATAACCAAGTTCGGAGCGTCGACTATGGCTACACCTTC. Protein: CASSDNQVRSVDYGYTF. V and J are TRBV7-7 and TRBJ1-2; D ambiguous. CDR1 is SSHAT, CDR2 FNYEAQ, per germline (reference sequence). There are 17 residues in the CDR3. V shed 6 bases and J shed 3 bases, with 23 bases lying between them.

The gene calls are TRBV15 and TRBJ1-6, with TRBD1 matching 7 bases. This CDR3 region has 14 residues. V shed 5 bases and J 7 bases; nucleotides not matched to a gene: 5. Germline CDR1 is LNHNV and CDR2 is YYDKDF (reference sequence). CDR3 in amino acids: CATSPGTANSPLHF. The CDR3, as DNA: TGTGCCACCAGCCCCGGGACAGCCAATTCACCCCTCCACTTT.

Written as DNA, the CDR3 is TGTGCCAGCAGTTTAACATTGAGGGACACTGAAGCTTTCTTT. The encoded protein is CASSLTLRDTEAFF. The chain links TRBV28 to TRBJ1-1, with D hard to call. The CDR3 is 14 amino acids. V was trimmed by 2 bases and J by 3 bases, leaving 10 bases between them. Germline lookup yields CDR1 MDHEN and CDR2 SYDVKM.

J is TRBJ2-5 and V is TRBV7-2, with 16 nucleotides matching TRBD2. This CDR3 region has 16 residues. The germline V gene encodes CDR1 SGHTA and CDR2 FQGNSA. J lost 5 bases, V lost 4 bases, and 4 bases had no gene match. The CDR3 DNA reads as TGTGCCAGCAGCTCGGGACTAGCGGGGGGGCCGGAGACCCAGTACTTC. Translation gives CASSSGLAGGPETQYF.

The chain uses TRBV10-3 and TRBJ1-2; TRBD1 aligns across 9 bases. From germline, CDR1 is ENHRY and CDR2 SYGVKD. With V trimmed by 3 bases and J by 4 bases, 15 bases remained unmatched. The CDR3 is made up of 18 amino acids. The CDR3 DNA sequence: TGTGCCATCAGTGATCTAGGAGGGGGAACAGGGGGCGGCTATGGCTACACCTTC. Its translation: CAISDLGGGTGGGYGYTF.

In this sample, this clone turned up once. CDR3 in amino acids: CASSLLAGQIYEQYF. As DNA, the CDR3 is TGTGCCAGCAGCTTGCTAGCGGGCCAAATCTACGAGCAGTACTTC. V gene TRBV5-5 combines with J gene TRBJ2-7; TRBD2 matches at 8 bases. Per germline, CDR1 SGHKS and CDR2 YYEKEE (reference sequence). The J segment lost 3 bases and the V segment lost 1 base, leaving 6 bases of the junction unmatched. This CDR3 is built from 15 residues.

The V and J genes are TRBV29-1 and TRBJ2-7; the match to TRBD1 covers 11 bases. Trimming at V came to 3 bases and at J to 6 bases, leaving 4 bases not matched to a gene. CDR3 length: 13 amino acids. The germline V gene encodes CDR1 SQVTM and CDR2 ANQGSEA. The CDR3 reads CSVDGQGAGEQYF. Here the CDR3 DNA reads TGCAGCGTTGATGGACAGGGGGCTGGCGAGCAGTACTTC.

The CDR3 loop is CASSQEKTYGALHF. CDR3 nucleotides: TGCGCCAGCAGCCAAGAAAAGACCTACGGGGCCCTCCACTTT. V usage is TRBV4-3 and J usage is TRBJ1-6; the D is unclear. This CDR3 comprises 14 residues. V was trimmed by 0 bases and J by 14 bases, leaving 14 bases between them. In germline, CDR1 is LGHNA, CDR2 YSLEER.

This rearrangement joins TRBV7-3 to TRBJ1-1, with TRBD1 identical over 8 bases. Germline V gives CDR1 SGHTA, CDR2 FQGTGA. The CDR3 consists of 14 residues. The V gene end was trimmed by 5 bases and the J gene end by 1 base; junction bases not matched to a gene: 3. CDR3 DNA sequence: TGTGCCAGCAGCCTCGGGACAGGGAACACTGAAGCTTTCTTT. It translates to CASSLGTGNTEAFF. Complete variable domain (other parts from reference TRBV7-3 and TRBJ1-1): GAGVSQTPSNKVTEKGKYVELRCDPISGHTALYWYRQSLGQGPEFLIYFQGTGAADDSGLPNDRFFAVRPEGSVSTLKIQRTERGDSAVYLCASSLGTGNTEAFFGQGTRLTVV.

This rearrangement joins TRBV29-1 to TRBJ1-2; 9 nucleotides match TRBD1. The CDR3 is made up of 14 amino acids. The V gene's germline CDR1 is SQVTM and CDR2 ANQGSEA. V lost 1 base to trimming and J lost 7 bases; unmatched junction nucleotides: 7. The CDR3 DNA sequence: TGCAGCGTTGAAGTAAGGACAGGGGATTCTGGCTACACCTTC. Residues: CSVEVRTGDSGYTF.

This clone was recorded a few times. V is TRBV6-5 and J is TRBJ1-1; D may be TRBD1 (5 bases). Looked up from germline, CDR1 is MNHEY and CDR2 is SVGAGI. The CDR3 is 14 amino acids. Trimming pared 8 bases from V and 4 bases from J, leaving 17 bases between. The CDR3 DNA is TGTGCCAGCCGCTTTGTGGGGGGACCCACTGAAGCTTTCTTT. Its translation: CASRFVGGPTEAFF.

This sequence joins TRBV28 and TRBJ1-3; D ambiguous. The germline V gene has CDR1 MDHEN and CDR2 SYDVKM. This CDR3 is built from 14 residues. V shed 5 bases and J shed 0 bases, with 8 bases lying between them. The CDR3 bases are TGTGCCAGCAGTCCGATGGACTCTGGAAACACCATATATTTT. It specifies CASSPMDSGNTIYF.

The rearrangement uses TRBV6-5 and TRBJ2-7, with 8 bases lining up with TRBD1. The length of the CDR3 is 15 residues. The trim removed 0 bases at V and 1 base at J, leaving 2 bases unmatched. CDR1 MNHEY and CDR2 SVGAGI come from the germline V gene. The chain's CDR3 is CASSYSTGGSYEQYF. The CDR3 DNA follows: TGTGCCAGCAGTTACTCCACAGGGGGTTCCTACGAGCAGTACTTC.

This clone has only a few counts. V gene TRBV6-6 combines with J gene TRBJ1-6; 9 nucleotides agree with TRBD1. The J segment lost 8 bases and the V segment lost 7 bases, leaving 9 bases of the junction unmatched. This CDR3 comprises 15 residues. The V gene's germline CDR1 is MNHNY and CDR2 SVGAGI (reference sequence). The CDR3 DNA reads as TGTGCCAGCATGGCACCTACAGGGGGCGATTCACCCCTCCACTTT. Its translation: CASMAPTGGDSPLHF.

In nucleotides, the CDR3 is TGCAGCGTTCCGGGACAGGGGGCAAGCGAGCAGTACTTC. The encoded protein is CSVPGQGASEQYF. The genes are TRBV29-1 and TRBJ2-7, with 12 bases matching TRBD1. The trim removed 5 bases at V and 6 bases at J, leaving 5 bases unmatched. The CDR3 spans 13 residues. Germline V gene sequence: CDR1 SQVTM, CDR2 ANQGSEA.

The chain is built from TRBV6-4 and TRBJ1-2, with a tentative D call TRBD1 (5 bases). The length of the CDR3 is 13 residues. CDR1 is MRHNA and CDR2 is SNTAGT in the germline V gene. V was cut by 0 bases and J by 3 bases, with 5 bases left in between. The CDR3 spells CASSDSGHYGYTF. DNA for the CDR3: TGTGCCAGCAGTGACTCGGGACACTATGGCTACACCTTC.

This sequence joins TRBV25-1 and TRBJ2-1; 8 nucleotides match TRBD2. With V trimmed by 8 bases and J by 4 bases, 7 bases remained unmatched. CDR1 is MGHDK and CDR2 is SYGVNS in the germline V gene. The CDR3 consists of 14 residues. In DNA form, the CDR3 reads TGTGCCAGCGGGAAGGGACTAGTTTACAATGAGCAGTTCTTC. Its translation: CASGKGLVYNEQFF.

Only one count was recorded for this clone. The V call is TRBV27, the J call TRBJ2-4; no firm D call. The germline CDR1 and CDR2 sequences are MNHEY and SMNVEV (reference sequence). Trimming took off 0 bases at V and 5 bases at J, with 5 bases between the two ends. This CDR3 contains 13 residues. DNA of the CDR3: TGTGCCAGCAGTTTATCGGAGCAAAACATTCAGTACTTC. Residues: CASSLSEQNIQYF.

The chain couples TRBV27 to TRBJ2-3; 8 nucleotides align to TRBD2. The germline CDR1 and CDR2 sequences are MNHEY and SMNVEV (reference sequence). This CDR3 contains 14 residues. V was pared by 7 bases and J by 2 bases, with 5 bases of the junction left unmatched. The CDR3 loop reads CASTIGGATDTQYF. CDR3 nucleotide sequence: TGTGCCAGCACCATCGGGGGGGCCACAGATACGCAGTATTTT.

This clone was observed a handful of times. The V gene is TRBV14, the J gene TRBJ2-1; unclear D gene. The CDR3 is made up of 13 amino acids. The germline gives CDR1 SGHDN, CDR2 FVKESK. V lost 4 bases and J 6 bases, leaving 10 bases between the germline ends. CDR3 sequence: CASSLVPGNEQFF. The CDR3 region has the DNA TGTGCCAGCAGCCTGGTACCCGGCAATGAGCAGTTCTTC.

The chain recombines TRBV6-5 with TRBJ1-4, with D perhaps TRBD1 (5 bases). With 2 bases removed from V and 4 bases from J, the gap between germline ends came to 8 bases. This CDR3 contains 14 residues. Germline V CDR1 and CDR2: MNHEY, SVGAGI. Here the CDR3 reads CASSYRDYNEKLFF. CDR3 bases: TGTGCCAGCAGTTACCGGGACTATAATGAAAAACTGTTTTTT.

The V and J genes are TRBV7-8 and TRBJ2-2; tentatively, D is TRBD2 (6 bases). The length of the CDR3 is 14 residues. Per germline, CDR1 SGHVS and CDR2 FQNEAQ. The V end was cut by 5 bases, the J end by 7 bases, with 14 bases between. The CDR3 DNA follows: TGTGCCAGCAGCCCCCCTAGCGTTCGCGGGGAGCTGTTTTTT. Protein: CASSPPSVRGELFF.

This clone was seen once. The V call is TRBV29-1, the J call TRBJ2-3; D gene uncertain. V was cut by 6 bases and J by 2 bases, with 24 bases left in between. The CDR3 is 17 residues long. CDR1 and CDR2 from the germline V gene are SQVTM and ANQGSEA. The CDR3 reads CSVVRIPEMTYTDTQYF. In DNA form, the CDR3 reads TGCAGCGTGGTGAGAATACCCGAAATGACTTACACAGATACGCAGTATTTT.

In its sample, this clone was seen a few times. The J gene is TRBJ2-1, the V gene TRBV7-8; weak D call: TRBD1 (5 bases). Trimming removed 4 bases at V and 4 bases at J, with 26 bases between. The CDR3 runs to 19 residues. Germline V gene data show CDR1 as SGHVS and CDR2 as FQNEAQ. The DNA of the CDR3 is TGTGCCAGCAGCTCCGGCCAGACAGTAACTTCCTGGCAATACAATGAGCAGTTCTTC. As protein: CASSSGQTVTSWQYNEQFF.

This clone showed up just once. The chain is built from TRBV10-3 and TRBJ2-6, with a tentative D call TRBD1 (6 bases). The CDR3 is made up of 16 amino acids. V was shortened by 10 bases and J by 0 bases, with 16 bases between the two germline ends. Germline CDR1 is ENHRY and CDR2 is SYGVKD. CDR3 sequence (DNA): TGTGCCAGCCTACAGGGCCTGAGCTCTGGGGCCAACGTCCTGACTTTC. This sequence encodes CASLQGLSSGANVLTF.

This clone has just a few counts. This chain links TRBV19 with TRBJ1-1; D perhaps matches TRBD1 (5 bases). The V gene lost 7 bases and the J gene lost 1 base, with 16 bases spanning the gap. The CDR3 runs to 15 residues. Germline CDR1 and CDR2: LNHDA and SQIVND (reference sequence). Here the CDR3 reads CASKWGGGTNTEAFF. DNA of the CDR3: TGTGCCAGTAAGTGGGGCGGGGGTACGAACACTGAAGCTTTCTTT.